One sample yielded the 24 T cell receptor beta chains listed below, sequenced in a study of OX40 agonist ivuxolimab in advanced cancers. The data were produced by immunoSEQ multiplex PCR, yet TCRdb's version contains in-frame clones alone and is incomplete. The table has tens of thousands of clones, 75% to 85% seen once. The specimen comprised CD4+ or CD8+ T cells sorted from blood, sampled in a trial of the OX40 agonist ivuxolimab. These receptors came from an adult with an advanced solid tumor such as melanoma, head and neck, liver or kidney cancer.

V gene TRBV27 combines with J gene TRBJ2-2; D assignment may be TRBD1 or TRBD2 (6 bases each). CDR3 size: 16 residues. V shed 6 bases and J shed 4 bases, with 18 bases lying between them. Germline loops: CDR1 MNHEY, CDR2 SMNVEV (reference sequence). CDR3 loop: CASSTPGGRGTGELFF. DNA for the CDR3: TGTGCCAGCAGCACACCCGGGGGCCGGGGCACCGGGGAGCTGTTTTTT.

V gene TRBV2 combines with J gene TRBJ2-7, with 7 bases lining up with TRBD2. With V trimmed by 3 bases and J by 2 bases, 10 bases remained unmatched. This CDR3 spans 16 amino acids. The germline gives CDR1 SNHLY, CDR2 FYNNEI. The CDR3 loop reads CASSERELADPYEQYF. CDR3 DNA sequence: TGTGCCAGCAGTGAGAGGGAGCTAGCGGACCCCTACGAGCAGTACTTC.

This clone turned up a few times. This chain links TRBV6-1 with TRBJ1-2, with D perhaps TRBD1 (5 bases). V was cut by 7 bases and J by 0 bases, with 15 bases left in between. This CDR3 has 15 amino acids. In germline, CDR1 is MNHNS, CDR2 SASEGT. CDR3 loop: CASMRARDPNYGYTF. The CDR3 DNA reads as TGTGCCAGCATGAGGGCCAGGGACCCTAACTATGGCTACACCTTC.

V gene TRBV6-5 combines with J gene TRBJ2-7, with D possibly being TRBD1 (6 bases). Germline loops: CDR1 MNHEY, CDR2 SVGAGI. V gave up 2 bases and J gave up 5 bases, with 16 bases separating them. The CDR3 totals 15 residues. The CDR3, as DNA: TGTGCCAGCAGTTACGTCTCAGGGGTAAGGCACGAGCAGTACTTC. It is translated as CASSYVSGVRHEQYF.

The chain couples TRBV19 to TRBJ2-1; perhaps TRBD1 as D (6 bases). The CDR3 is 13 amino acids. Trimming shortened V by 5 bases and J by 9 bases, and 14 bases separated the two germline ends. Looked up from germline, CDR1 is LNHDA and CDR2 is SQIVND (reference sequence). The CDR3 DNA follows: TGTGCCAGTAGTCAACAGGGAAGGGGTGAGCAGTTCTTC. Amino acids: CASSQQGRGEQFF. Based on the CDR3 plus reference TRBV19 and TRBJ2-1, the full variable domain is DGGITQSPKYLFRKEGQNVTLSCEQNLNHDAMYWYRQDPGQGLRLIYYSQIVNDFQKGDIAEGYSVSREKKESFPLTVTSAQKNPTAFYLCASSQQGRGEQFFGPGTRLTVL.

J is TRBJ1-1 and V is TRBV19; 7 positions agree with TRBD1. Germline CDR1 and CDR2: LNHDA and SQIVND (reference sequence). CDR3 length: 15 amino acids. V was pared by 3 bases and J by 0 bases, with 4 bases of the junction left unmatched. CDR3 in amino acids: CASSMVGQLNTEAFF. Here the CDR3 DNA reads TGTGCCAGTAGTATGGTGGGACAGCTGAACACTGAAGCTTTCTTT.

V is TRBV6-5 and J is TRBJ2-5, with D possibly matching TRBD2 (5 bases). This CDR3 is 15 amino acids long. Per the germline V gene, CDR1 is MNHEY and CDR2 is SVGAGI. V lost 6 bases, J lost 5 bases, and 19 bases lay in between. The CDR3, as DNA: TGTGCCAGCAGGAGGGTAACTTCGACCCTGGAGACCCAGTACTTC. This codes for CASRRVTSTLETQYF.

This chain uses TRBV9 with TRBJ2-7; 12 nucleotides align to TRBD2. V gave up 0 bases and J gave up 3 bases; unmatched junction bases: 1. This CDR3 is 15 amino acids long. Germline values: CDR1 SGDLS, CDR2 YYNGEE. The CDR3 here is CASSVASGGDYEQYF. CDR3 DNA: TGTGCCAGCAGCGTAGCTAGCGGGGGGGACTACGAGCAGTACTTC.

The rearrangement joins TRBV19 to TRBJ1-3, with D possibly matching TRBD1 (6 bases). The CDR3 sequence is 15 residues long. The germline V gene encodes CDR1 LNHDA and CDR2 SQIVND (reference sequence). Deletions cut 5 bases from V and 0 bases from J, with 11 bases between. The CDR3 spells CASSRRGSSGNTIYF. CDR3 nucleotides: TGTGCCAGTAGTCGCAGGGGAAGCTCTGGAAACACCATATATTTT.

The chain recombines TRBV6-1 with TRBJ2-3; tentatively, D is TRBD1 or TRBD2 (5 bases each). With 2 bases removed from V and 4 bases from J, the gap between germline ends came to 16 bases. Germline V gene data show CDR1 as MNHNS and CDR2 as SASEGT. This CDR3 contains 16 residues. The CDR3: CASSEFGTGQPDTQYF. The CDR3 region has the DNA TGTGCCAGCAGTGAATTTGGGACGGGCCAACCAGATACGCAGTATTTT.

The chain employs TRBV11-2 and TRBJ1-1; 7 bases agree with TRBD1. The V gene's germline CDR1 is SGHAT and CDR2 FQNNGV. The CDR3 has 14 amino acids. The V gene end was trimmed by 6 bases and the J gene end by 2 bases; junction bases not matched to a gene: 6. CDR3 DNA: TGTGCCAGCAGATCCGGGACAGCTAACACTGAAGCTTTCTTT. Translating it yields CASRSGTANTEAFF. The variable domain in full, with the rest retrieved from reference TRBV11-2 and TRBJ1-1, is EAGVAQSPRYKIIEKRQSVAFWCNPISGHATLYWYQQILGQGPKLLIQFQNNGVVDDSQLPKDRFSAERLKGVDSTLKIQPAKLEDSAVYLCASRSGTANTEAFFGQGTRLTVV.

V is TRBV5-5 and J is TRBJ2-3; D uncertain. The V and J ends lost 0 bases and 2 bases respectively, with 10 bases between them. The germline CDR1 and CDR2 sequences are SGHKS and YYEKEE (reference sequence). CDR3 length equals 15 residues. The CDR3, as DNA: TGTGCCAGCAGCTTGGGTAATGGTGACACAGATACGCAGTATTTT. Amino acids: CASSLGNGDTDTQYF.

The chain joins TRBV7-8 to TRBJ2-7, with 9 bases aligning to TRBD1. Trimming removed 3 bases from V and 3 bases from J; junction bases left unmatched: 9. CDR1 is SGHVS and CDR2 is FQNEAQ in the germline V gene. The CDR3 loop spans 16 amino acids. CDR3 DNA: TGTGCCAGCAGCTTTAACCGGGACAGGGTGGACTACGAGCAGTACTTC. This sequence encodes CASSFNRDRVDYEQYF.

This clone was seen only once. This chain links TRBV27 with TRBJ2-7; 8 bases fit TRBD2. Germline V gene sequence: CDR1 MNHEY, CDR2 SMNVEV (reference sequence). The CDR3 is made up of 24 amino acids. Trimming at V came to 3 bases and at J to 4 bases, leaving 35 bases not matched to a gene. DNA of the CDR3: TGTGCCAGCAGTTTCCGGGGCCCCCGCCCCCCCGGTAGCGGGACCAATGGCCCACTTTACGAGCAGTACTTC. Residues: CASSFRGPRPPGSGTNGPLYEQYF.

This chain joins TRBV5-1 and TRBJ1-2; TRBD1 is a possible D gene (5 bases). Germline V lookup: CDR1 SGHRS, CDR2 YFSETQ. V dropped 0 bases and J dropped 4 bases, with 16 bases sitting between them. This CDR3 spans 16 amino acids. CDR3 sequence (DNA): TGCGCCAGCAGCTTGGACTCAAGGGGCGCCGCCTATGGCTACACCTTC. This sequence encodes CASSLDSRGAAYGYTF.

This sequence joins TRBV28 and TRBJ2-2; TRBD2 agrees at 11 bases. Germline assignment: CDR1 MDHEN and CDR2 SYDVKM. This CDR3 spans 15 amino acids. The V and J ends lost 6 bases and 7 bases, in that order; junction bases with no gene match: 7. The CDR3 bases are TGTGCCAGCAGCTACCCGACTAGCGGGATCGGGGAGCTGTTTTTT. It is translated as CASSYPTSGIGELFF.

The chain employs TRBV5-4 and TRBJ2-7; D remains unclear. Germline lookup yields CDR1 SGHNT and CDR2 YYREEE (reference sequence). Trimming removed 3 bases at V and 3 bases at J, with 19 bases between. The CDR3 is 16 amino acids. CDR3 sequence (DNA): TGTGCCAGCAGCTCCGGAGCGCGAAGAGTGAACTACGAGCAGTACTTC. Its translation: CASSSGARRVNYEQYF. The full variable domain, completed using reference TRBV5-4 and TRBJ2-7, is ETGVTQSPTHLIKTRGQQVTLRCSSQSGHNTVSWYQQALGQGPQFIFQYYREEENGRGNFPPRFSGLQFPNYSSELNVNALELDDSALYLCASSSGARRVNYEQYFGPGTRLTVT.

The CDR3 is CASSRGPDREGQPQHF. The DNA of the CDR3 is TGTGCCAGCAGCCGAGGGCCTGACAGGGAAGGGCAGCCCCAGCATTTT. The genes are TRBV4-2 and TRBJ1-5; 7 bases line up with TRBD1. After removal of 4 bases from V and 7 bases from J, the junction contained 13 bases not matched to a gene. The CDR3 is 16 residues long. Germline V gives CDR1 LGHNA, CDR2 YNFKEQ.

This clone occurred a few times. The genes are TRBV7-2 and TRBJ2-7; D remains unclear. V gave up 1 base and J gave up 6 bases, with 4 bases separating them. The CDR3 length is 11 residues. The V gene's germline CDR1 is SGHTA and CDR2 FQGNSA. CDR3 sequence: CASSLGAEQYF. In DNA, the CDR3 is TGTGCCAGCAGCTTAGGGGCCGAGCAGTACTTC.

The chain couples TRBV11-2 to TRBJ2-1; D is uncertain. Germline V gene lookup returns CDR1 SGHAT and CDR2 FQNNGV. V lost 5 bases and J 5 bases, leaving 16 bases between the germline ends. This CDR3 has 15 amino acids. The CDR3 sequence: CASSQTRVGDNEQFF. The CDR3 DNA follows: TGTGCCAGCAGCCAAACCCGAGTCGGCGACAATGAGCAGTTCTTC.

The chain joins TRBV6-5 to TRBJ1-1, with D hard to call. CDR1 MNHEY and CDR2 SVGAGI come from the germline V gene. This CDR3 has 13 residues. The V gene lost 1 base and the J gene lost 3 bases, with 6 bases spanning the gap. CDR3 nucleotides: TGTGCCAGCAGTTACTTCGGGGACACTGAAGCTTTCTTT. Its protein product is CASSYFGDTEAFF.

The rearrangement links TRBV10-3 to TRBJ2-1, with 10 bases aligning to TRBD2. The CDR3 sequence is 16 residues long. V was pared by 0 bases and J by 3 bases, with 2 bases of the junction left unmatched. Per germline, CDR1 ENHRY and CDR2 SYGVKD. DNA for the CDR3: TGTGCCATCAGTGAGTCACGGACTAGCGGCTACAATGAGCAGTTCTTC. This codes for CAISESRTSGYNEQFF.

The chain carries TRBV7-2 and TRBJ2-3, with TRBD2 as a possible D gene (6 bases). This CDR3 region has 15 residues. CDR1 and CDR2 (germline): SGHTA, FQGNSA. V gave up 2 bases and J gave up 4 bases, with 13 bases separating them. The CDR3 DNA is TGTGCCAGCAGCTTAAGGTCCGGGGACTCAGATACGCAGTATTTT. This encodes CASSLRSGDSDTQYF.

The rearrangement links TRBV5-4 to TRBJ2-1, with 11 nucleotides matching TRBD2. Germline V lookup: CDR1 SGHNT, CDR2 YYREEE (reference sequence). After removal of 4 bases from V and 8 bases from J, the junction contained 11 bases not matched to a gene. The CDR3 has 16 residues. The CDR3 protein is CASSTASGRKVDEQFF. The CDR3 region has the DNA TGTGCCAGCAGCACAGCTAGCGGGAGGAAGGTGGATGAGCAGTTCTTC.